This T cell receptor beta chain comes out of a study of blood T cell repertoires in COVID-19. TCRdb's copy holds only in-frame clones and misses some; the assay was immunoSEQ multiplex PCR. The sample yields approximately 220,000 clones, 90% seen once. This CDR3 is built from 14 residues. Germline V lookup: CDR1 LNHDA, CDR2 SQIVND (reference sequence). V shed 6 bases, J shed 6 bases, and the junction held 7 bases outside the gene matches. The chain combines TRBV19 with TRBJ2-1, with 8 bases aligning to TRBD2. The clonotype originates from a man in his thirties or forties who had been exposed to COVID-19. The sample taken for sequencing was PBMCs or T cells enriched from blood (not recorded which). The CDR3 region is CASRKRGGLNEQFF. Written as DNA, the CDR3 is TGTGCCAGTAGGAAACGGGGGGGCCTCAATGAGCAGTTCTTC.